This TCR beta chain is drawn from a study of monozygotic twins with cystic fibrosis. Study conclusions and caveats: No link emerged between shared CDR3 counts and age, concordance or severity. Median Simpson clonality of about 0.01 suggested naive T cells predominated. Monozygotic CF twin pairs shared significantly more nucleotide-identical clonotypes than unrelated CF individuals did.

Sequencing used immunoSEQ multiplex PCR; TCRdb keeps in-frame clones, though not all of them. The sample yields 32,000 or so clones, roughly 90% seen once. With regard to this clone: Antigen specificity is unknown.

From germline, CDR1 is MNHNS and CDR2 SASEGT. The CDR3 sequence is 14 residues long. Trimming removed 4 bases at V and 5 bases at J, with 15 bases between. V usage is TRBV6-1 and J usage is TRBJ2-7, with D perhaps being TRBD1 or TRBD2 (5 bases each). The sequencing input was blood. This receptor was identified in a girl aged 2-10 years with cystic fibrosis. The CDR3 coding sequence is TGTGCCAGCAGTGTAGTTGGGACCCGGGACGAGCAGTACTTC. It is translated as CASSVVGTRDEQYF.